The clone carrying this T cell receptor beta chain was observed at least ten times. Its antigen is not identified. The cDNA was synthesized by 5'RACE incorporating 10-nucleotide random UMIs. TCRdb itself ran the 5' RACE reads through MiXCR, one entry per CDR3 protein. Of roughly 60,000 distinct CDR3 sequences listed, around 5.2% are singletons. The data were taken from a study of neurological immune-mediated disorders. Study-wide findings and caveats: The level of TCR clonal expansion was highest in patients with HTLV-1-associated myelopathy and lowest in multiple sclerosis, where it fell below the level seen in healthy controls. Subjects shared no identical expanded-clone CDR3 amino acid sequences, suggesting private TCR-beta repertoires in all groups.

Specimen: PBMCs. The clonotype originates from a woman aged 45-59 years with multiple sclerosis.

This CDR3 is CASRPFSSSGNTIYF. CDR3 bases: TGTGCCAGCAGACCCTTCAGCAGCTCTGGAAACACCATATATTTT. The chain links TRBV5-5 to TRBJ1-3, with D unclear. Deletions cut 5 bases from V and 0 bases from J, with 12 bases between. Germline V gene data show CDR1 as SGHKS and CDR2 as YYEKEE (reference sequence). The CDR3 consists of 15 residues.